Listed below are T cell receptor beta chains from one sample, sequenced in a study of spatial heterogeneity in lung cancer. TCRdb reprocessed the 5' RACE reads with MiXCR, giving one entry per CDR3 protein. The repertoire has 7,000 to 9,500 distinct CDR3 sequences, about 8.8% of them found once; the top ten carry roughly 25%. This material consisted of lung tumor tissue, taken at surgery. The receptor source for this set is a male donor with early-stage non-small cell lung cancer. CDR3s include the opening cysteine and the closing phenylalanine or tryptophan. D genes are given only for firm matches. The size entry is marked missing in some rows and otherwise reads once, few, many or a size class.

V: TRBV27
J: TRBJ2-1
size: medium-sized
D: TRBD1
CDR3: CASSLRQGQDYNEQFF
DNA: TGTGCCAGCAGTTTAAGGCAGGGACAGGACTACAATGAGCAGTTCTTC

V: TRBV24-1
J: TRBJ2-6
size: -
D: -
CDR3: CATSPRGRSGANVLTF
DNA: TGTGCCACCAGTCCGAGGGGCCGCTCTGGGGCCAACGTCCTGACTTTC

V: TRBV7-3
J: TRBJ2-7
size: -
D: TRBD1
CDR3: CASSFYRGYEQYF
DNA: TGTGCCAGCAGCTTTTACAGGGGTTACGAGCAGTACTTC

V: TRBV20-1
J: TRBJ1-2
size: many
D: -
CDR3: CSASSRLNYGYTF
DNA: TGCAGTGCTAGCAGTCGGCTAAACTATGGCTACACCTTC

V: TRBV5-4
J: TRBJ2-1
size: many
D: TRBD2
CDR3: CASTRSGRAGEQFF
DNA: TGTGCCAGCACCCGTAGCGGGAGGGCCGGTGAGCAGTTCTTC

V: TRBV29-1
J: TRBJ2-2
size: many
D: -
CDR3: CSVESWQRGTGELFF
DNA: TGCAGCGTTGAATCTTGGCAGAGGGGCACCGGGGAGCTGTTTTTT

V: TRBV12-5
J: TRBJ2-1
size: many
D: -
CDR3: CASGQIPGHRTPSGSYNEQFF
DNA: TGTGCTAGTGGCCAAATCCCGGGCCACAGGACCCCCTCGGGCTCCTACAATGAGCAGTTCTTC

V: TRBV27
J: TRBJ1-1
size: medium-sized
D: -
CDR3: CASSMGQVNTEAFF
DNA: TGTGCCAGCTCGATGGGACAAGTGAACACTGAAGCTTTCTTT

V: TRBV7-9
J: TRBJ2-3
size: many
D: -
CDR3: CASSFLRGTDTQYF
DNA: TGTGCCAGCAGCTTTCTCAGGGGCACAGATACGCAGTATTTT

V: TRBV18
J: TRBJ1-1
size: few
D: TRBD1
CDR3: CASSPGQGAEAFF
DNA: TGTGCCAGCTCACCGGGACAGGGGGCTGAAGCTTTCTTT

V: TRBV9
J: TRBJ2-7
size: many
D: TRBD2
CDR3: CASSVSGSRIEQYF
DNA: TGTGCCAGCAGCGTTAGCGGGAGTCGTATCGAGCAGTACTTC

V: TRBV27
J: TRBJ2-5
size: many
D: TRBD1
CDR3: CASSARGIQETQYF
DNA: TGTGCCAGCAGTGCCAGGGGGATCCAAGAGACCCAGTACTTC

V: TRBV7-2
J: TRBJ2-6
size: many
D: -
CDR3: CASSYGTGANVLTF
DNA: TGTGCCAGCAGCTACGGAACTGGGGCCAACGTCCTGACTTTC

V: TRBV10-3
J: TRBJ2-3
size: few
D: TRBD2
CDR3: CAISGLAGGGPDTQYF
DNA: TGTGCCATCAGCGGACTAGCGGGGGGTGGACCAGATACGCAGTATTTT

V: TRBV12-3/TRBV12-4
J: TRBJ2-1
size: many
D: TRBD2
CDR3: CASRPSGGAAYNEQFF
DNA: TGTGCCAGCAGACCTAGCGGGGGGGCCGCCTACAATGAGCAGTTCTTC

V: TRBV7-9
J: TRBJ1-1
size: many
D: -
CDR3: CASSLELTGNTEAFF
DNA: TGTGCCAGCAGCTTAGAGCTTACAGGTAACACTGAAGCTTTCTTT

V: TRBV28
J: TRBJ1-6
size: -
D: TRBD1
CDR3: CASLDRDNSPLHF
DNA: TGTGCCAGCCTGGACAGGGATAATTCACCCCTCCACTTT

V: TRBV7-8
J: TRBJ2-7
size: -
D: -
CDR3: CASSLLYSSYEQYF
DNA: TGTGCCAGCAGCTTATTATACAGCTCCTACGAGCAGTACTTC

V: TRBV29-1
J: TRBJ1-2
size: many
D: TRBD1
CDR3: CSVLEQGGWGYTF
DNA: TGCAGCGTCTTAGAACAGGGGGGATGGGGCTACACCTTC

V: TRBV28
J: TRBJ1-3
size: -
D: -
CDR3: CASLPEGRGTIYF
DNA: TGTGCCAGCCTACCGGAAGGACGTGGCACCATATATTTT

V: TRBV27
J: TRBJ2-7
size: -
D: -
CDR3: CASSLIGGRSYELYF
DNA: TGTGCCAGCAGTTTAATCGGGGGCAGATCCTACGAGCTGTACTTC

V: TRBV12-3/TRBV12-4
J: TRBJ1-1
size: -
D: -
CDR3: CASSFGNTEAFF
DNA: TGTGCCAGCAGTTTCGGGAACACTGAAGCTTTCTTT

V: TRBV2
J: TRBJ2-1
size: many
D: TRBD2
CDR3: CASSVGGGTYNEQFF
DNA: TGTGCCAGCAGTGTAGGCGGGGGTACCTACAATGAGCAGTTCTTC

V: TRBV3-1
J: TRBJ1-3
size: many
D: -
CDR3: CASSQAGNTIYF
DNA: TGTGCCAGCAGCCAAGCAGGAAACACCATATATTTT

V: TRBV6-5
J: TRBJ2-6
size: -
D: -
CDR3: CASSYSLGPSGANVLTF
DNA: TGTGCCAGCAGTTACTCATTGGGGCCCTCTGGGGCCAACGTCCTGACTTTC

V: TRBV29-1
J: TRBJ2-1
size: -
D: TRBD1
CDR3: CSVEERTGFLYNEQFF
DNA: TGCAGCGTTGAAGAGAGGACAGGTTTTCTATACAATGAGCAGTTCTTC

V: TRBV29-1
J: TRBJ2-7
size: few
D: -
CDR3: CSVGTSSYEQYF
DNA: TGCAGCGTTGGGACGAGCTCCTACGAGCAGTACTTC

V: TRBV15
J: TRBJ2-1
size: many
D: TRBD2
CDR3: CATSGFGSGSSYNEQFF
DNA: TGTGCCACCAGCGGCTTTGGTAGCGGGAGCTCCTACAATGAGCAGTTCTTC

V: TRBV19
J: TRBJ2-2
size: -
D: -
CDR3: CASSIDRSLPNTGELFF
DNA: TGTGCCAGTAGTATAGATCGAAGTCTCCCGAACACCGGGGAGCTGTTTTTT

V: TRBV9
J: TRBJ1-2
size: many
D: TRBD1
CDR3: CASSVDRTNYGYTF
DNA: TGTGCCAGCAGCGTGGACAGGACTAACTATGGCTACACCTTC

V: TRBV29-1
J: TRBJ1-1
size: few
D: -
CDR3: CSGSRGGNTEAFF
DNA: TGCAGCGGCTCAAGGGGGGGAAACACTGAAGCTTTCTTT

V: TRBV4-1
J: TRBJ2-5
size: many
D: TRBD2
CDR3: CASSTPGLAGGPGRETQYF
DNA: TGCGCCAGCAGCACCCCGGGACTAGCGGGAGGGCCTGGTCGGGAGACCCAGTACTTC

V: TRBV4-1
J: TRBJ1-2
size: many
D: TRBD1
CDR3: CASSQVGQGGNYGYTF
DNA: TGCGCCAGCAGCCAAGTGGGACAGGGAGGTAACTATGGCTACACCTTC

V: TRBV6-5
J: TRBJ1-2
size: medium-sized
D: TRBD1
CDR3: CASSYATGGYGYTF
DNA: TGTGCCAGCAGTTACGCGACAGGGGGCTATGGCTACACCTTC

V: TRBV27
J: TRBJ2-5
size: many
D: TRBD2
CDR3: CASSSGTSGGAVTQYF
DNA: TGTGCCAGCAGTTCAGGGACTAGCGGGGGGGCCGTGACCCAGTACTTC

V: TRBV3-1
J: TRBJ1-4
size: medium-sized
D: TRBD1
CDR3: CASSQSLTGLGEKLFF
DNA: TGTGCCAGCAGCCAGTCCTTGACAGGGTTGGGGGAAAAACTGTTTTTT

V: TRBV12-3/TRBV12-4
J: TRBJ2-5
size: many
D: -
CDR3: CASSFGGRETQYF
DNA: TGTGCCAGCAGTTTTGGAGGGAGAGAGACCCAGTACTTC

V: TRBV6-5
J: TRBJ1-2
size: many
D: -
CDR3: CASSFILQGAIYGYTF
DNA: TGTGCCAGCAGTTTCATCCTCCAGGGAGCTATCTATGGCTACACCTTC

V: TRBV10-3
J: TRBJ1-2
size: many
D: TRBD1
CDR3: CAISADRDYGYTF
DNA: TGTGCCATCAGTGCGGACAGGGACTATGGCTACACCTTC

V: TRBV20-1
J: TRBJ1-1
size: few
D: -
CDR3: CSARNPIRGGPGAFF
DNA: TGCAGTGCTAGAAATCCCATTAGGGGAGGTCCGGGAGCTTTCTTT

V: TRBV4-3
J: TRBJ2-3
size: many
D: TRBD2
CDR3: CASSQDWVTSGPTDTQYF
DNA: TGCGCCAGCAGCCAAGATTGGGTTACTAGCGGCCCCACAGATACGCAGTATTTT

V: TRBV23-1
J: TRBJ2-5
size: many
D: -
CDR3: CASSQPDRMETQYF
DNA: TGCGCCAGCAGTCAACCAGACAGGATGGAGACCCAGTACTTC

V: TRBV6-5
J: TRBJ2-3
size: medium-sized
D: -
CDR3: CASSYVRANTDTQYF
DNA: TGTGCCAGCAGTTACGTCCGGGCGAACACAGATACGCAGTATTTT

V: TRBV2
J: TRBJ2-2
size: -
D: -
CDR3: CASQWAGSDTGELFF
DNA: TGTGCCTCACAGTGGGCAGGGTCGGACACCGGGGAGCTGTTTTTT

V: TRBV7-3
J: TRBJ2-5
size: many
D: -
CDR3: CASSLNSGGHETQYF
DNA: TGTGCCAGCAGCTTAAATTCCGGGGGCCACGAGACCCAGTACTTC

V: TRBV19
J: TRBJ2-1
size: many
D: -
CDR3: CASSPSRPPGTDEQFF
DNA: TGTGCCAGTAGTCCCAGTCGGCCACCGGGGACGGATGAGCAGTTCTTC

V: TRBV7-3
J: TRBJ2-5
size: many
D: -
CDR3: CASSSQYQETQYF
DNA: TGTGCCAGCAGCTCCCAGTATCAAGAGACCCAGTACTTC

V: TRBV19
J: TRBJ2-6
size: many
D: -
CDR3: CASSIEEGSGANVLTF
DNA: TGTGCCAGTAGTATAGAGGAAGGGTCTGGGGCCAACGTCCTGACTTTC

V: TRBV10-2
J: TRBJ1-5
size: many
D: -
CDR3: CASSRGARSNQPQHF
DNA: TGCGCCAGCAGTCGGGGCGCCAGGAGCAATCAGCCCCAGCATTTT

V: TRBV15
J: TRBJ2-3
size: many
D: -
CDR3: CATSKSIGRGADTQYF
DNA: TGTGCCACCAGCAAATCGATAGGGCGGGGAGCAGATACGCAGTATTTT

V: TRBV4-2
J: TRBJ2-1
size: few
D: -
CDR3: CASSQDLPGYNEQFF
DNA: TGTGCCAGCAGCCAAGACCTGCCGGGGTACAATGAGCAGTTCTTC

V: TRBV6-5
J: TRBJ2-2
size: -
D: -
CDR3: CASSYLRRINTGELFF
DNA: TGTGCCAGCAGTTACCTCAGGCGAATAAACACCGGGGAGCTGTTTTTT

V: TRBV20-1
J: TRBJ2-7
size: many
D: -
CDR3: CSAEGDETYEQYF
DNA: TGCAGTGCCGAGGGGGACGAGACCTACGAGCAGTACTTC

V: TRBV5-1
J: TRBJ2-7
size: few
D: TRBD2
CDR3: CASSLGLAGDYEQYF
DNA: TGCGCCAGCAGTTTGGGACTAGCGGGCGACTACGAGCAGTACTTC

V: TRBV5-1
J: TRBJ2-5
size: many
D: -
CDR3: CASSLTGITETQYF
DNA: TGCGCCAGCAGCTTGACAGGGATCACCGAGACCCAGTACTTC